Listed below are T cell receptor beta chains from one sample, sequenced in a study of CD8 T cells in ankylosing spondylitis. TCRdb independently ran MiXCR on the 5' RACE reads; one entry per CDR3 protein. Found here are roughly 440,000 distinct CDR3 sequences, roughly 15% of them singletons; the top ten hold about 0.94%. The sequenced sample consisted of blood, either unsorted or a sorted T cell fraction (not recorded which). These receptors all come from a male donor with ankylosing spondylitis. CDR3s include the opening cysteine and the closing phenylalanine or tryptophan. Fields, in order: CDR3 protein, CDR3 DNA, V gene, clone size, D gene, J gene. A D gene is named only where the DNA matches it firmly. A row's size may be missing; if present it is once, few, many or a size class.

CASSLGRGRGEAFF | TGTGCCAGCAGTTTAGGGCGGGGACGAGGGGAAGCTTTCTTT | TRBV27 | few | NA | TRBJ1-1
CASSRDRGYSSGANVLTF | TGTGCCAGCAGCCGTGACAGGGGGTATTCCTCTGGGGCCAACGTCCTGACTTTC | TRBV11-1 | few | TRBD1 | TRBJ2-6
CASSRGQGISTGDEQFF | TGCGCCAGCAGCCGTGGACAGGGAATCTCTACCGGGGATGAGCAGTTCTTC | TRBV5-1 | few | TRBD1 | TRBJ2-1
CASSLAGSSRETQYF | TGCGCCAGCAGCTTGGCCGGGAGTTCGAGAGAGACCCAGTACTTC | TRBV5-1 | few | NA | TRBJ2-5
CASISGGNTIYF | TGTGCCAGCATTTCAGGAGGAAACACCATATATTTT | TRBV28 | NA | NA | TRBJ1-3
CASDRDGSSGANVLTF | TGCGCCAGCGACCGGGACGGATCCTCTGGGGCCAACGTCCTGACTTTC | TRBV5-1 | NA | NA | TRBJ2-6
CASSVSRTSGSRNEQFF | TGTGCCAGCAGCGTATCACGGACTAGCGGGAGCCGCAATGAGCAGTTCTTC | TRBV9 | NA | TRBD2 | TRBJ2-1
CASSPGTGIIYEQYF | TGTGCCAGCAGCCCCGGGACAGGGATCATCTACGAGCAGTACTTC | TRBV12-3/TRBV12-4 | many | TRBD1 | TRBJ2-7
CASSLAEWGNVVNEQFF | TGCGCCAGCAGCTTGGCCGAATGGGGGAACGTGGTCAATGAGCAGTTCTTC | TRBV5-1 | many | NA | TRBJ2-1
CASSQDWDRVPYGYTF | TGTGCCAGCAGCCAAGATTGGGACAGGGTCCCCTATGGCTACACCTTC | TRBV4-2 | NA | TRBD1 | TRBJ1-2
CASSSRGQGTYNEQFF | TGTGCCAGTAGTAGTCGGGGACAAGGGACGTACAATGAGCAGTTCTTC | TRBV19 | few | NA | TRBJ2-1
CASSPTRFNEQFF | TGTGCCAGCAGCCCTACTAGGTTCAATGAGCAGTTCTTC | TRBV7-2 | few | NA | TRBJ2-1
CSVERGGKEQFF | TGCAGCGTTGAGCGGGGGGGCAAGGAGCAGTTCTTC | TRBV29-1 | NA | TRBD2 | TRBJ2-1
CASSSAGTGNIQYF | TGTGCCAGCAGCTCTGCCGGGACAGGGAACATTCAGTACTTC | TRBV6-4 | few | TRBD1 | TRBJ2-4
CASSSLSGRETQYF | TGTGCCAGCAGCTCACTATCGGGGAGGGAGACCCAGTACTTC | TRBV7-2 | few | NA | TRBJ2-5
CASSLVAGGFYNEQFF | TGTGCCAGCAGCTTAGTTGCGGGGGGGTTTTACAATGAGCAGTTCTTC | TRBV7-2 | NA | TRBD2 | TRBJ2-1
CSAAGPREAFF | TGCAGTGCGGCCGGGCCCCGAGAAGCTTTCTTT | TRBV20-1 | few | NA | TRBJ1-1
CSASAGFAADTQYF | TGCAGTGCTAGTGCGGGGTTTGCGGCAGATACGCAGTATTTT | TRBV20-1 | NA | NA | TRBJ2-3
CSATRGTSSYNEQFF | TGCAGTGCTACACGCGGGACTAGCAGCTACAATGAGCAGTTCTTC | TRBV20-1 | NA | TRBD2 | TRBJ2-1
CASSLEWTGVYGYTF | TGTGCCAGCAGCTTAGAGTGGACAGGGGTGTACGGCTACACCTTC | TRBV7-2 | NA | TRBD1 | TRBJ1-2
CSASGTGPYGYTF | TGCAGTGCCTCCGGGACAGGACCCTATGGCTACACCTTC | TRBV20-1 | NA | TRBD1 | TRBJ1-2
CAWRGRRASGAKTQYF | TGTGCCTGGAGAGGCAGGAGGGCTAGCGGGGCGAAGACCCAGTACTTC | TRBV30 | NA | TRBD2 | TRBJ2-5
CASSRLPRTGGYEQYF | TGTGCCAGCAGCCGGCTCCCCCGGACAGGGGGATACGAGCAGTACTTC | TRBV7-8 | NA | TRBD1 | TRBJ2-7
CASSLVATYYEQYF | TGTGCCAGCAGTTTAGTAGCGACCTACTACGAGCAGTACTTC | TRBV28 | NA | NA | TRBJ2-7
CASSTYRSSGTEAFF | TGCGCCAGCAGCACCTACAGGTCCTCCGGCACTGAAGCTTTCTTT | TRBV5-1 | many | NA | TRBJ1-1
CASSELGYSGANVLTF | TGTGCCAGCAGTGAATTAGGGTACTCTGGGGCCAACGTCCTGACTTTC | TRBV25-1 | NA | NA | TRBJ2-6
CAISLIRGQDYEQYF | TGTGCCATCAGTCTCATCAGGGGTCAAGACTACGAGCAGTACTTC | TRBV10-3 | few | NA | TRBJ2-7
CASSWLAGASYEQYF | TGCGCCAGCAGCTGGCTTGCGGGAGCTTCCTACGAGCAGTACTTC | TRBV5-1 | few | TRBD2 | TRBJ2-7
CASSLSHTSGNTIYF | TGTGCCAGCAGCTTATCCCATACCTCTGGAAACACCATATATTTT | TRBV5-5 | NA | NA | TRBJ1-3
CASSQWAGLNTGELFF | TGTGCCAGCAGCCAATGGGCGGGACTGAACACCGGGGAGCTGTTTTTT | TRBV4-2 | few | NA | TRBJ2-2
CASSLAGEQYF | TGCGCCAGCAGCTTGGCGGGAGAGCAGTACTTC | TRBV5-1 | many | NA | TRBJ2-7
CASTASGQGNGELFF | TGTGCCAGCACCGCATCGGGACAGGGGAACGGGGAGCTGTTTTTT | TRBV25-1 | few | TRBD1 | TRBJ2-2
CASSKTRLTEAFF | TGTGCCAGCAGTAAGACTCGTCTCACTGAAGCTTTCTTT | TRBV6-1 | few | NA | TRBJ1-1
CASSASGRVNNEQFF | TGTGCCAGCAGTGCCAGCGGGAGGGTCAACAATGAGCAGTTCTTC | TRBV9 | NA | TRBD2 | TRBJ2-1
CAISASSGGINYEQYF | TGTGCCATCAGTGCTTCAAGTGGCGGGATAAACTACGAGCAGTACTTC | TRBV10-3 | many | NA | TRBJ2-7
CASSLREGRTGGNTIYF | TGTGCCAGCAGTTTAAGGGAGGGTCGGACGGGTGGAAACACCATATATTTT | TRBV12-3/TRBV12-4 | NA | NA | TRBJ1-3
CASTATRAGELFF | TGTGCCAGCACCGCCACGAGAGCCGGGGAGCTGTTTTTT | TRBV12-3/TRBV12-4 | NA | NA | TRBJ2-2
CASSLAGGGELFF | TGTGCCAGCAGCTTAGCCGGGGGCGGGGAGCTGTTTTTT | TRBV7-2 | NA | NA | TRBJ2-2
CASSLKIGFTEQFF | TGTGCCAGCAGCTTAAAGATTGGATTCACAGAGCAGTTCTTC | TRBV7-2 | many | NA | TRBJ2-1
CASTPSGTGIKEANF | TGTGCCAGTACCCCGTCCGGGACAGGGATCAAGGAGGCCAACTTC | TRBV19 | few | TRBD1 | TRBJ2-4
CASSPNPSSGLVGEQYF | TGTGCCAGCAGCCCGAATCCCTCCTCGGGACTAGTTGGCGAGCAGTACTTC | TRBV7-2 | few | TRBD2 | TRBJ2-7
CASSQEARTSYEQYF | TGCGCCAGCAGCCAAGAGGCGAGGACCTCCTACGAGCAGTACTTC | TRBV4-3 | few | NA | TRBJ2-7
CASSPDYTEAFF | TGTGCCAGCAGCCCAGATTACACTGAAGCTTTCTTT | TRBV7-9 | few | NA | TRBJ1-1
CASSTRGEGLETQYF | TGTGCCAGCTCCACACGGGGCGAGGGTTTAGAGACCCAGTACTTC | TRBV7-8 | NA | NA | TRBJ2-5
CASNRWRGWQETQYF | TGTGCCAGCAACCGGTGGCGTGGATGGCAAGAGACCCAGTACTTC | TRBV14 | few | NA | TRBJ2-5
CSARREARSDTQYF | TGCAGTGCTAGGCGGGAAGCTAGATCAGATACGCAGTATTTT | TRBV20-1 | few | NA | TRBJ2-3
CASSRPRVGGRGTEAFF | TGTGCCAGCAGCCGACCGCGTGTTGGGGGGCGCGGTACTGAAGCTTTCTTT | TRBV11-3 | NA | NA | TRBJ1-1
CASRTQGARDTEAFF | TGTGCCAGCAGAACACAGGGGGCCAGGGACACTGAAGCTTTCTTT | TRBV28 | NA | TRBD1 | TRBJ1-1
CASSLAGLQDSPLHF | TGCGCCAGCAGCTTGGCGGGACTTCAAGATTCACCCCTCCACTTT | TRBV5-1 | many | NA | TRBJ1-6
CATAGNTGELFF | TGTGCCACAGCGGGAAACACCGGGGAGCTGTTTTTT | TRBV7-6 | few | TRBD2 | TRBJ2-2
CSALAGWGYNEQFF | TGCAGTGCTCTAGCTGGGTGGGGCTACAATGAGCAGTTCTTC | TRBV20-1 | few | NA | TRBJ2-1
CASSARDRSFSSGANVLTF | TGTGCCAGCAGCGCCAGGGACAGGTCGTTTTCGAGTGGGGCCAACGTCCTGACTTTC | TRBV4-2 | few | TRBD1 | TRBJ2-6
CASSQGRGYEEQYF | TGTGCCAGCAGCCAGGGACGGGGATACGAGGAGCAGTACTTC | TRBV7-8 | NA | NA | TRBJ2-7
CSARDPGRQRTYEQYF | TGCAGTGCTAGAGATCCGGGACGACAGCGAACCTACGAGCAGTACTTC | TRBV20-1 | few | NA | TRBJ2-7
CASSFGRGAYEQYF | TGTGCCAGCAGTTTCGGCAGGGGGGCGTACGAGCAGTACTTC | TRBV12-3/TRBV12-4 | NA | NA | TRBJ2-7
CASRGYGYTF | TGTGCCAGCAGAGGGTATGGCTACACCTTC | TRBV6-1 | NA | NA | TRBJ1-2
CSVSAGGTEAFF | TGCAGCGTCTCGGCGGGGGGCACTGAAGCTTTCTTT | TRBV29-1 | many | NA | TRBJ1-1
CASRQTGGITEAFF | TGCGCCAGCAGGCAGACAGGGGGAATAACTGAAGCTTTCTTT | TRBV5-1 | few | TRBD1 | TRBJ1-1
CASSENYEQFF | TGTGCCAGCAGTGAGAACTATGAGCAGTTCTTC | TRBV6-5 | few | NA | TRBJ2-1
CASSSSPTPQETQYF | TGTGCCAGCAGTTCTAGTCCCACCCCCCAAGAGACCCAGTACTTC | TRBV12-3/TRBV12-4 | many | NA | TRBJ2-5